This T cell receptor beta chain was obtained from a study of T cell responses to AZD1222 COVID-19 vaccine. About this clone: The antigen is not known. In the same sample, other DNA sequences code for this CDR3.

Study-level findings and limits: Unmutated regions of variants are reportedly targeted by nearly half of spike-specific TCRs.

Measured with immunoSEQ multiplex PCR; TCRdb has only the in-frame clones, and not every one. The table lists about 110,000 clones, about 95% of them singletons, with 2.9% in the top ten. The CDR3 runs to 15 residues. The germline V gene encodes CDR1 SGDLS and CDR2 YYNGEE. V was clipped by 2 bases and J by 3 bases, with 13 bases between them. V is TRBV9 and J is TRBJ2-3, with D perhaps TRBD2 (6 bases). The sequences come from peripheral blood, collected 28 days after the second AZD1222 dose. The origin of this receptor is an adult who received the AZD1222 COVID-19 vaccine. CDR3 amino acids: CASSVAGSLTDTQYF. DNA for the CDR3: TGTGCCAGCAGCGTGGCGGGATCCTTGACAGATACGCAGTATTTT.